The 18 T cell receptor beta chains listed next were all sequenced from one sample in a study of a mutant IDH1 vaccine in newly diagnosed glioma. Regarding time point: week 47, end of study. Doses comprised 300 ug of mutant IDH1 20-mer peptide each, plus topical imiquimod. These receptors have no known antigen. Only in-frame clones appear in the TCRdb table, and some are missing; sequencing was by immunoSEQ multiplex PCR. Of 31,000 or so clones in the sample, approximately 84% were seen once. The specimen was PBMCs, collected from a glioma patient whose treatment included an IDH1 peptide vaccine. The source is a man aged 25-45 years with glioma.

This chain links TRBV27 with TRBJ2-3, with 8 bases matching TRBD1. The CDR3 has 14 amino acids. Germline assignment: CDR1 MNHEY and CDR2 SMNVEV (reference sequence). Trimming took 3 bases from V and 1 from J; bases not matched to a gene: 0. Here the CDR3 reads CASSLTGGTDTQYF. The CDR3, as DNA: TGTGCCAGCAGTTTGACAGGGGGCACAGATACGCAGTATTTT.

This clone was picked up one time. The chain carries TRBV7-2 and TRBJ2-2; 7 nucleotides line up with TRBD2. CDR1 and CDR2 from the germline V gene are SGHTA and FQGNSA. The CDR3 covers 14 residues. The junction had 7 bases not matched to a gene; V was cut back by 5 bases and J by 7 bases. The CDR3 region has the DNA TGTGCCAGCAGCCTAGGACTAGAGAACGGGGAGCTGTTTTTT. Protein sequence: CASSLGLENGELFF. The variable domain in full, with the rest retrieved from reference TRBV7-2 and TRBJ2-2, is GAGVSQSPSNKVTEKGKDVELRCDPISGHTALYWYRQSLGQGLEFLIYFQGNSAPDKSGLPSDRFSAERTGGSVSTLTIQRTQQEDSAVYLCASSLGLENGELFFGEGSRLTVL.

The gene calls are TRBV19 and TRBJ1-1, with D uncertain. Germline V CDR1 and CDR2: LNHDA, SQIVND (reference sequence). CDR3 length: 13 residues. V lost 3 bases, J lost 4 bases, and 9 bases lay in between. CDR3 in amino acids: CASSMSWGTEAFF. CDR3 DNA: TGTGCCAGTAGTATGTCGTGGGGCACTGAAGCTTTCTTT. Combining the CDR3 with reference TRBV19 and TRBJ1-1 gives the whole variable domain DGGITQSPKYLFRKEGQNVTLSCEQNLNHDAMYWYRQDPGQGLRLIYYSQIVNDFQKGDIAEGYSVSREKKESFPLTVTSAQKNPTAFYLCASSMSWGTEAFFGQGTRLTVV.

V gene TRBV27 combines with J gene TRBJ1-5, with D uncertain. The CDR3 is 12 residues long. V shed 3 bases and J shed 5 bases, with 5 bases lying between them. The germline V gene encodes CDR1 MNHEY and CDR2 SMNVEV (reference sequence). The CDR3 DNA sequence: TGTGCCAGCAGTTTCGTCGATCAGCCCCAGCATTTT. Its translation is CASSFVDQPQHF.

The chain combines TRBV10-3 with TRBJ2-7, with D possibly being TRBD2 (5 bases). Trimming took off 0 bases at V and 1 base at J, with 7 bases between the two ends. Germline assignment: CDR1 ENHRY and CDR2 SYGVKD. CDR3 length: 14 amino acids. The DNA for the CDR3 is TGTGCCATCAGTGAGTCCCCGGGGTCCTACGAGCAGTACTTC. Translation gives CAISESPGSYEQYF.

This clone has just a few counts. The CDR3 spells CASSPIWGAEGANVLTF. The CDR3 nucleotides read TGCGCCAGCAGCCCCATCTGGGGGGCGGAGGGGGCCAACGTCCTGACTTTC. This chain uses TRBV5-1 with TRBJ2-6, with D possibly being TRBD1 or TRBD2 (6 bases each). In germline, CDR1 is SGHRS, CDR2 YFSETQ. Deletions cut 4 bases from V and 4 bases from J, with 18 bases between. The CDR3 runs 17 residues.

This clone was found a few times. CDR3 loop: CASSSRDYNQPQHF. CDR3 bases: TGTGCCAGCAGTTCCCGGGACTATAATCAGCCCCAGCATTTT. This chain joins TRBV6-5 and TRBJ1-5, with D perhaps TRBD1 (5 bases). Trimming removed 4 bases at V and 4 bases at J, with 11 bases between. Germline V gene sequence: CDR1 MNHEY, CDR2 SVGAGI. CDR3 size: 14 residues.

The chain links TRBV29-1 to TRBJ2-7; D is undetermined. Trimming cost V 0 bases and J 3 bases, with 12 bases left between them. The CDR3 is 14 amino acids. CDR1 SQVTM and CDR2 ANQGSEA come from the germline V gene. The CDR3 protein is CSVEDSRRNYEQYF. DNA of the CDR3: TGCAGCGTTGAAGATTCGCGTCGAAACTACGAGCAGTACTTC.

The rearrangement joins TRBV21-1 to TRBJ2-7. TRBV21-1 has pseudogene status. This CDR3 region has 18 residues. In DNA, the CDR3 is TGTGCCAGCAGCAAAGGAGGGGACCGGCATATTCTCACCTACGAGCAGTACTTC. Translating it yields CASSKGGDRHILTYEQYF.

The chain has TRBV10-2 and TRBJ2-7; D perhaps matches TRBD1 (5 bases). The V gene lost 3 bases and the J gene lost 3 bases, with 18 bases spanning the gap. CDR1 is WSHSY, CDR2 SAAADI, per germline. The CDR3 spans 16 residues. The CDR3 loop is CASSDVYDSSFYEQYF. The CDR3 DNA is TGCGCCAGCAGTGACGTCTACGACAGCTCTTTCTACGAGCAGTACTTC.

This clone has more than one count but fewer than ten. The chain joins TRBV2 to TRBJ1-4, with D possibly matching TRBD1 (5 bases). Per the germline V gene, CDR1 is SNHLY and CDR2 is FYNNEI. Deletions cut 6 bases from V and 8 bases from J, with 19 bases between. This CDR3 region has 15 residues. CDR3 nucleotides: TGTGCCAGCAGCCTCAGTTCGGGGGGAAACGAAAAACTGTTTTTT. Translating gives CASSLSSGGNEKLFF. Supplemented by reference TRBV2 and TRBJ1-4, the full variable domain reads EPEVTQTPSHQVTQMGQEVILRCVPISNHLYFYWYRQILGQKVEFLVSFYNNEISEKSEIFDDQFSVERPDGSNFTLKIRSTKLEDSAMYFCASSLSSGGNEKLFFGSGTQLSVL.

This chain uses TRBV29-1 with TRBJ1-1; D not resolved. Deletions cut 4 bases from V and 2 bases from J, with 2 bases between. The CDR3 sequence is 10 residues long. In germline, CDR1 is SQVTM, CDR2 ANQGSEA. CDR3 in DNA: TGCAGCGTTGGAAACACTGAAGCTTTCTTT. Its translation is CSVGNTEAFF.

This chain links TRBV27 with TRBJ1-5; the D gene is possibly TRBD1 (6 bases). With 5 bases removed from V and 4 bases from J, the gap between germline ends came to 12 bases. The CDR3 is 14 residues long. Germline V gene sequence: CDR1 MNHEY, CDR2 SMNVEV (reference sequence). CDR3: CASSRGRGNQPQHF. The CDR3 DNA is TGTGCCAGCAGTCGAGGAAGGGGGAATCAGCCCCAGCATTTT.

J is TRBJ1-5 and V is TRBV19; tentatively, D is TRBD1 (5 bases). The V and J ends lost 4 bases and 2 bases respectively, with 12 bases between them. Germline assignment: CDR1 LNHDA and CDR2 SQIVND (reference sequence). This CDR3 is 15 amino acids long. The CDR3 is CASSKDGGGNQPQHF. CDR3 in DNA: TGTGCCAGTAGTAAGGACGGGGGAGGCAATCAGCCCCAGCATTTT.

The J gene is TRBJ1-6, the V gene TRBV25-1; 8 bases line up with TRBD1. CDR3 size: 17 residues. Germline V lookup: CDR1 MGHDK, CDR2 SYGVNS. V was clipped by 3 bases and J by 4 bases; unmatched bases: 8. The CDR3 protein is CASSEVGTGFYNSPLHF. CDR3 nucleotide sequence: TGTGCCAGCAGTGAGGTCGGGACAGGCTTTTATAATTCACCCCTCCACTTT. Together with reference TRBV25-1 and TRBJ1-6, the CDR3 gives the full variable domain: EADIYQTPRYLVIGTGKKITLECSQTMGHDKMYWYQQDPGMELHLIHYSYGVNSTEKGDLSSESTVSRIRTEHFPLTLESARPSHTSQYLCASSEVGTGFYNSPLHFGNGTRLTVT.

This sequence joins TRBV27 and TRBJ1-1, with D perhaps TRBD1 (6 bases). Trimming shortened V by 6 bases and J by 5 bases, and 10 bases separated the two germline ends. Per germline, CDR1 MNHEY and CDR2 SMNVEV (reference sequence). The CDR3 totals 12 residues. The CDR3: CASRTGRTEAFF. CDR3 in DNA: TGTGCCAGCAGAACAGGGCGGACTGAAGCTTTCTTT.

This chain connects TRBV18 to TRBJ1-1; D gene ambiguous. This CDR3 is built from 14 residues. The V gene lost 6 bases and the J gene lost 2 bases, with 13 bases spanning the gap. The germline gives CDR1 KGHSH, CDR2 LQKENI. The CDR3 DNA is TGTGCCAGCTCGCCTGACCTTGTTAACACTGAAGCTTTCTTT. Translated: CASSPDLVNTEAFF.

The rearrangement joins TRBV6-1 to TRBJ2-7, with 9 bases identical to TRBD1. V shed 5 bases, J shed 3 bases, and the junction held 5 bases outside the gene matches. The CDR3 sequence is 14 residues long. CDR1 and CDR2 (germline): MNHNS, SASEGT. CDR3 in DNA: TGTGCCAGCAGTTCCGGACAGGGGAGCTACGAGCAGTACTTC. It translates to CASSSGQGSYEQYF.